The text below deals with one T cell receptor (beta chain). These data come from a study of PD-L1 blockade in urothelial cancer. Study overall: Atezolizumab 1,200 mg was given intravenously every 3 weeks, starting 2014.

The repertoire was sequenced with immunoSEQ multiplex PCR; TCRdb's copy has only in-frame clones and lacks some. Of approximately 58,000 clones in the sample, over 75% were seen once. All patients carried locally advanced or metastatic urothelial carcinoma. Sample numbers ranged from 1 to 8 per patient, encompassing pretreatment and on-treatment collections. Germline V gene lookup returns CDR1 LNHDA and CDR2 SQIVND (reference sequence). With 10 bases clipped from V and 2 bases from J, the junction kept 23 bases outside the gene matches. This CDR3 comprises 19 residues. The V gene is TRBV19, the J gene TRBJ2-3, with 8 bases aligning to TRBD2. This clonotype originated in a man in his 70s with urothelial cancer. Material: PBMCs, obtained around atezolizumab (anti-PD-L1) treatment. The CDR3 protein is CATLGGGRSAGGPTDTQYF. Here the CDR3 DNA reads TGTGCCACCTTGGGGGGCGGGCGGAGCGCGGGAGGACCCACAGATACGCAGTATTTT.